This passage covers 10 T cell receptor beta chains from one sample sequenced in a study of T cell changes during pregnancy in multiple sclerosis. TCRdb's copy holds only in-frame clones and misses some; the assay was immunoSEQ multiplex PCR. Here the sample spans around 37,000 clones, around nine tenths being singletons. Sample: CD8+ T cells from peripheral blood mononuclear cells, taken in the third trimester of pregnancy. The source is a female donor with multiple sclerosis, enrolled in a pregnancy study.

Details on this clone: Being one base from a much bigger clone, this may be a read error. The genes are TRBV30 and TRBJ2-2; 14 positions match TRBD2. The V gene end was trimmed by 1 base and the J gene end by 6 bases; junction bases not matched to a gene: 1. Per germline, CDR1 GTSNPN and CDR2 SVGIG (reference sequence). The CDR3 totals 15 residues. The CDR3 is CAWSGLAGGPGELFF. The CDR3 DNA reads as TGTGCCTGGAGTGGACTAGCGGGGGGGCCCGGGGAGCTGTTTTTT.

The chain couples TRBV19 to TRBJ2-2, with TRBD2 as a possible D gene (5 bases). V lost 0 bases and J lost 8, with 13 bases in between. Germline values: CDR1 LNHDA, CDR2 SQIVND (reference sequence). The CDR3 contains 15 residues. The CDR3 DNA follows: TGTGCCAGTAGTATAGATCGCGAAGGGAGTGGGGAGCTGTTTTTT. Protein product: CASSIDREGSGELFF.

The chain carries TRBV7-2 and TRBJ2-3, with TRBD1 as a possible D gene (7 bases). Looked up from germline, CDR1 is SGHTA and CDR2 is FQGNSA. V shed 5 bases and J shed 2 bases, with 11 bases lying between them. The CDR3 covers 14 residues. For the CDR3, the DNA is TGTGCCAGCAGCCAGGGGGGTTTCACAGATACGCAGTATTTT. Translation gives CASSQGGFTDTQYF.

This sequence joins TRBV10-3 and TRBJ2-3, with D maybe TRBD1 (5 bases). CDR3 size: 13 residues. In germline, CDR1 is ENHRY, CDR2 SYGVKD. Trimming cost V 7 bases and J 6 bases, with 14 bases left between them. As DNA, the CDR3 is TGTGCCATCACACAGGAAGGCCGCGATACGCAGTATTTT. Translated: CAITQEGRDTQYF.

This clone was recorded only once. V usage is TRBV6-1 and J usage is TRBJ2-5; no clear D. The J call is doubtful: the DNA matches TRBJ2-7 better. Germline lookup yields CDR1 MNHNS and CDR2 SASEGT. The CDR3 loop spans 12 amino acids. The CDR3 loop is CASGWSSYEQYF. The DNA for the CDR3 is TGTGCCAGCGGCTGGAGCTCCTACGAGCAGTACTTC.

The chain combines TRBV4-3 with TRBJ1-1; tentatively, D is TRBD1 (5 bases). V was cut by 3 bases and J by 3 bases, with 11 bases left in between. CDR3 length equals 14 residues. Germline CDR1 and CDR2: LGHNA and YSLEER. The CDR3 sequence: CASSHPDRDTEAFF. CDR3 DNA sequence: TGCGCCAGCAGCCATCCCGACAGAGACACTGAAGCTTTCTTT.

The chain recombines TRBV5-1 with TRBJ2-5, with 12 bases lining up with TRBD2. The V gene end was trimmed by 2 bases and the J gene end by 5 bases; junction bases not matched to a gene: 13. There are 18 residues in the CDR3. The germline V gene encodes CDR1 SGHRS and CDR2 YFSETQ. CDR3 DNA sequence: TGCGCCAGCAGCTTTCGAGCGGGACTAGCGGGTAGTGGGGAGACCCAGTACTTC. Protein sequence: CASSFRAGLAGSGETQYF.

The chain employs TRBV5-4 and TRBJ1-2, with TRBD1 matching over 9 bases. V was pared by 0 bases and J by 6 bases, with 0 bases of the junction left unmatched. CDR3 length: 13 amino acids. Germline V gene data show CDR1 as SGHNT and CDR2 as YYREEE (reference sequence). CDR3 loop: CASSLGQGDGYTF. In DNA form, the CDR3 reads TGTGCCAGCAGCTTGGGACAGGGGGATGGCTACACCTTC.

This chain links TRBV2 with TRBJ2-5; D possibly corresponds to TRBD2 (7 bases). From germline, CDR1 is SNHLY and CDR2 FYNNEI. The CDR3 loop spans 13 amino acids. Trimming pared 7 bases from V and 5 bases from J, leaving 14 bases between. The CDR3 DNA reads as TGTGCCAGCAACGAGGGGGGGCGTGAGACCCAGTACTTC. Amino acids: CASNEGGRETQYF.

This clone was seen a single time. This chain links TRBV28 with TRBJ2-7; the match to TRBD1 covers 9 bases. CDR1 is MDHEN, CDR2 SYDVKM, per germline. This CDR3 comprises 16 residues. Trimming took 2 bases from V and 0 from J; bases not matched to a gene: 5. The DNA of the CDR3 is TGTGCCAGCAGTTTAAGGACAGGGGACCTCTCCTACGAGCAGTACTTC. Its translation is CASSLRTGDLSYEQYF.